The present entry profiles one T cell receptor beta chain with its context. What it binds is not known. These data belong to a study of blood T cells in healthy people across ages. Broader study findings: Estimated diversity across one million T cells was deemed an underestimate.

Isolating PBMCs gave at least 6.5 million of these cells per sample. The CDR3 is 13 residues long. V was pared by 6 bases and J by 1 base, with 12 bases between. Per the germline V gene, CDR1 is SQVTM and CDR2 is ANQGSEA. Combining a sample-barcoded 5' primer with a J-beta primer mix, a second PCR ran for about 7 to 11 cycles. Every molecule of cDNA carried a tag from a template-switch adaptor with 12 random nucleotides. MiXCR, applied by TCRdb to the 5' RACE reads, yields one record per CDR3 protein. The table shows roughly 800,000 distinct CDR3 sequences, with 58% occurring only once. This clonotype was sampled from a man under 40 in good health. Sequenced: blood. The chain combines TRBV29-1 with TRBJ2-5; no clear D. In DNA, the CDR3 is TGCAGCGTCCAGGTGGCAGGCCAAGAGACCCAGTACTTC. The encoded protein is CSVQVAGQETQYF.